These 18 T cell receptor beta chains came from one sample sequenced in a study of blood T cell repertoires in COVID-19. TCRdb's table, derived via immunoSEQ multiplex PCR, lists solely in-frame clones and lacks some. The table shows some 230,000 clones, with approximately 83% occurring only once. The sample taken for sequencing was peripheral blood. The receptors were gathered from a young woman who had recovered from COVID-19.

This rearrangement joins TRBV9 to TRBJ1-2; TRBD1 matches 8 bases. The length of the CDR3 is 17 residues. The ends lost 0 bases at V and 4 bases at J; junction bases unmatched: 11. CDR1 and CDR2 from the germline V gene are SGDLS and YYNGEE. Written as DNA, the CDR3 is TGTGCCAGCAGCGTAGCCTCTTCCGGGCAGGGGGCCTATGGCTACACCTTC. It specifies CASSVASSGQGAYGYTF. Full variable domain (rest looked up from reference TRBV9 and TRBJ1-2): DSGVTQTPKHLITATGQRVTLRCSPRSGDLSVYWYQQSLDQGLQFLIQYYNGEERAKGNILERFSAQQFPDLHSELNLSSLELGDSALYFCASSVASSGQGAYGYTFGSGTRLTVV.

The chain uses TRBV5-1 and TRBJ2-2; a weak D match, TRBD2 (5 bases). This CDR3 region has 13 residues. The germline CDR1 and CDR2 sequences are SGHRS and YFSETQ. Between the trimmed V and J ends, which lost 5 bases and 5 bases, there was a span of 10 bases. The DNA for the CDR3 is TGCGCCAGCAGACGGGAACAAACCGGGGAGCTGTTTTTT. Its protein product is CASRREQTGELFF.

In nucleotides, the CDR3 is TGTGCCAGCAGGGCCCCCGACATGGAGGTCATGAACACTGAAGCTTTCTTT. Translated: CASRAPDMEVMNTEAFF. This chain connects TRBV28 to TRBJ1-1; no clear D gene. With 6 bases removed from V and 0 bases from J, the gap between germline ends came to 20 bases. The germline V gene has CDR1 MDHEN and CDR2 SYDVKM. The CDR3 spans 17 residues.

J is TRBJ2-1 and V is TRBV9, with 8 bases identical to TRBD2. The germline gives CDR1 SGDLS, CDR2 YYNGEE. CDR3 length: 16 residues. Losses at the gene ends were 4 bases for V and 6 bases for J; bases not matched to a gene: 12. DNA for the CDR3: TGTGCCAGCAGCCCGACGCTAGCGGGCGACCGCAATGAGCAGTTCTTC. It encodes CASSPTLAGDRNEQFF.

In this sample, this clone turned up once. The chain couples TRBV19 to TRBJ2-1, with a weak D call TRBD2 (7 bases). The V and J ends lost 3 bases and 4 bases respectively, with 13 bases between them. Germline V gene data show CDR1 as LNHDA and CDR2 as SQIVND (reference sequence). The CDR3 runs to 15 residues. The CDR3 sequence: CASSMSGGGYNEQFF. The CDR3 DNA sequence: TGTGCCAGTAGTATGTCGGGGGGCGGATACAATGAGCAGTTCTTC. Drawing the rest from reference TRBV19 and TRBJ2-1, the complete variable domain is DGGITQSPKYLFRKEGQNVTLSCEQNLNHDAMYWYRQDPGQGLRLIYYSQIVNDFQKGDIAEGYSVSREKKESFPLTVTSAQKNPTAFYLCASSMSGGGYNEQFFGPGTRLTVL.

V is TRBV10-3 and J is TRBJ2-7, with D possibly being TRBD2 (5 bases). V was pared by 0 bases and J by 2 bases, with 11 bases between. Germline assignment: CDR1 ENHRY and CDR2 SYGVKD. CDR3 size: 15 residues. CDR3 sequence: CAISESGVVAYEQYF. As DNA, the CDR3 is TGTGCCATCAGTGAGTCGGGAGTTGTAGCCTACGAGCAGTACTTC.

The chain recombines TRBV3-1 (or the pseudogene TRBV3-2) with TRBJ2-7; tentative D call: TRBD2 (6 bases). The CDR3 is 15 amino acids. The germline V gene has CDR1 LGHDT and CDR2 YNNKEL (reference sequence). The ends were cut back, 4 bases at V and 4 bases at J, with 17 bases in the middle. Written as DNA, the CDR3 is TGTGCCAGCAGCCCAAGTGGAGGGCGGAGGTACGAGCAGTACTTC. The encoded protein is CASSPSGGRRYEQYF.

The chain combines TRBV30 with TRBJ2-7, with 8 nucleotides matching TRBD1. Germline CDR1 is GTSNPN and CDR2 is SVGIG (reference sequence). Trimming took 2 bases from V and 5 from J; bases not matched to a gene: 8. The CDR3 length is 14 residues. The CDR3 region has the DNA TGTGCCTGGAGTTCTAACAGGGGGAACAACGAGCAGTACTTC. This gives the protein CAWSSNRGNNEQYF. The variable domain in full, with the rest retrieved from reference TRBV30 and TRBJ2-7, is SQTIHQWPATLVQPVGSPLSLECTVEGTSNPNLYWYRQAAGRGLQLLFYSVGIGQISSEVPQNLSASRPQDRQFILSSKKLLLSDSGFYLCAWSSNRGNNEQYFGPGTRLTVT.

This clone was seen just once. The chain uses TRBV3-1 (or the pseudogene TRBV3-2) and TRBJ2-7; D is perhaps TRBD2 (5 bases). The CDR3 is 13 amino acids. Trimming took off 4 bases at V and 6 bases at J, with 13 bases between the two ends. Germline V gives CDR1 LGHDT, CDR2 YNNKEL (reference sequence). CDR3: CASSLQAGIEQYF. CDR3 DNA: TGTGCCAGCAGCCTTCAAGCCGGGATCGAGCAGTACTTC.

This sequence joins TRBV30 and TRBJ2-1, with 8 bases fitting TRBD2. With V trimmed by 5 bases and J by 9 bases, 6 bases remained unmatched. Germline values: CDR1 GTSNPN, CDR2 SVGIG (reference sequence). The CDR3 loop spans 12 amino acids. The CDR3 coding sequence is TGTGCCTGGGGAGCGGGAGTGAGTGAGCAGTTCTTC. This encodes CAWGAGVSEQFF. Full variable domain (outside the CDR3, taken from reference TRBV30 and TRBJ2-1): SQTIHQWPATLVQPVGSPLSLECTVEGTSNPNLYWYRQAAGRGLQLLFYSVGIGQISSEVPQNLSASRPQDRQFILSSKKLLLSDSGFYLCAWGAGVSEQFFGPGTRLTVL.

V gene TRBV11-2 combines with J gene TRBJ2-3; 7 bases are a match to TRBD2. Germline CDR1 and CDR2: SGHAT and FQNNGV. Trimming took 5 bases from V and 10 from J; bases not matched to a gene: 6. This CDR3 contains 12 residues. CDR3 residues: CASSPSGNAQYF. The CDR3 coding sequence is TGTGCCAGCAGCCCCAGCGGGAATGCGCAGTATTTT.

This chain links TRBV25-1 with TRBJ2-7, with unresolved D. The germline V gene encodes CDR1 MGHDK and CDR2 SYGVNS. The CDR3 spans 14 residues. Trimming left V 3 bases short and J 2 bases short, with 11 bases between. In DNA, the CDR3 is TGTGCCAGCAGTGACCGGGTCCTGACCTACGAGCAGTACTTC. This sequence encodes CASSDRVLTYEQYF.

V and J are TRBV10-3 and TRBJ2-3; 8 bases agree with TRBD2. The CDR3 contains 15 residues. Germline CDR1 is ENHRY and CDR2 is SYGVKD. Unmatched junction bases numbered 9, after V lost 9 bases and J lost 1 base. CDR3 sequence reads: CAIQQGLVGTDTQYF. CDR3 nucleotide sequence: TGTGCCATACAACAGGGACTAGTCGGCACAGATACGCAGTATTTT.

This clone was seen once. This rearrangement joins TRBV5-1 to TRBJ2-5; 10 bases line up with TRBD1. V shed 0 bases and J 5 bases; nucleotides not matched to a gene: 4. The CDR3 is 15 amino acids. Germline CDR1 SGHRS, CDR2 YFSETQ. In DNA, the CDR3 is TGCGCCAGCAGCTTGGTGGACAGGGGGGGTGAGACCCAGTACTTC. Protein product: CASSLVDRGGETQYF.

As concerns this clone: The same CDR3 can be traced to other DNA sequences in this sample. V is TRBV24-1 and J is TRBJ2-1; D remains unclear. Germline V gives CDR1 KGHDR, CDR2 SFDVKD. The CDR3 has 14 amino acids. The V and J ends lost 5 bases and 0 bases respectively, with 7 bases between them. DNA of the CDR3: TGTGCCACCAGTGGCGCGAGCTCCTACAATGAGCAGTTCTTC. Its translation is CATSGASSYNEQFF.

The rearrangement joins TRBV4-1 to TRBJ2-4; D remains ambiguous. V lost 0 bases to trimming and J lost 8 bases, with 14 bases between them. CDR1 is MGHRA and CDR2 is YSYEKL in the germline V gene. The CDR3 has 15 residues. The CDR3 DNA reads as TGCGCCAGCAGCCAAGATCCGTCCGGGTTAGACATTCAGTACTTC. It encodes CASSQDPSGLDIQYF.

Concerning this clone: This CDR3 is also generated by other DNA sequences in the sample. The V and J genes are TRBV7-3 and TRBJ2-1; 10 nucleotides agree with TRBD2. Germline trimming cut 4 bases from V and 3 bases from J; bases unmatched to any gene: 3. There are 15 residues in the CDR3. CDR1 SGHTA and CDR2 FQGTGA come from the germline V gene. CDR3 sequence reads: CASSSLAGGYNEQFF. The CDR3 DNA sequence: TGTGCCAGCAGCTCGTTAGCGGGAGGCTACAATGAGCAGTTCTTC.

The chain couples TRBV11-3 to TRBJ2-3; 10 bases line up with TRBD2. The V and J ends lost 1 base and 0 bases, in that order; junction bases with no gene match: 7. The CDR3 loop spans 18 amino acids. Per germline, CDR1 SGHNT and CDR2 YENEEA. CDR3 sequence: CASSLGRGTSVSTDTQYF. As DNA, the CDR3 is TGTGCCAGCAGCTTAGGACGAGGGACTAGCGTCAGCACAGATACGCAGTATTTT.